The present TCR beta chain was sequenced within a study of blood T cell repertoires in COVID-19. Study overall: Nucleic acid was either cDNA or gDNA, and it came from T cells, B-cell-depleted T cells, or PBMCs.

CDR3 length: 15 amino acids. After removal of 5 bases from V and 2 bases from J, the junction contained 7 bases not matched to a gene. Germline loops: CDR1 SGHNT, CDR2 YYREEE (reference sequence). Methods used by the authors: Researchers report that nucleated cell counts were estimated from reference gene primer amplification. Measured with immunoSEQ multiplex PCR; TCRdb has only the in-frame clones, and not every one. That table furnishes V, J and clone size, whereas the DNA furnished D and trimming. The table has around 160,000 clones, about 82% seen once. J is TRBJ2-1 and V is TRBV5-4; 7 bases line up with TRBD1. Material: peripheral blood. This TCR derives from a woman aged 35 to 49 with active or convalescent COVID-19. Here the CDR3 reads CASSSLQGPYNEQFF. For the CDR3, the DNA is TGTGCCAGCAGTTCTTTACAGGGGCCCTACAATGAGCAGTTCTTC.